The rows below give T cell receptor beta chains drawn from one sample of a study of OX40 agonist ivuxolimab in advanced cancers. Profiled with immunoSEQ multiplex PCR; TCRdb holds only in-frame clones, not every one. The sample has under 60,000 clones, 85% to 90% seen once. The source was CD4+ or CD8+ T cells sorted from blood, collected in a trial of the OX40 agonist ivuxolimab. The receptors were sampled from an adult with an advanced solid tumor such as melanoma, head and neck, liver or kidney cancer. Each CDR3 is given with its conserved first and last residue. The D gene is left open where the match is weak. Only some rows state a clone size, as once, few, many or a class for expanded clones.

length,D,V,size,J,CDR3,DNA
14,TRBD1,TRBV5-1,NA,TRBJ2-7,CASSLGTGGYEQYF,TGCGCCAGCAGCTTGGGGACAGGGGGCTACGAGCAGTACTTC
20,TRBD2,TRBV9,NA,TRBJ2-1,CASSVPGSAGEPSSYNEQFF,TGTGCCAGCAGCGTACCCGGGTCCGCGGGGGAGCCGAGCTCCTACAATGAGCAGTTCTTC
11,NA,TRBV27,once,TRBJ2-7,CASSFAHEQYF,TGTGCCAGCAGTTTTGCCCACGAGCAGTACTTC
13,NA,TRBV28,NA,TRBJ2-3,CASAYGSTDTQYF,TGTGCCAGCGCATATGGGTCCACAGATACGCAGTATTTT
17,NA,TRBV15,once,TRBJ2-3,CATSSSRRTAGSDTQYF,TGTGCCACCAGCAGCTCCCGGCGGACCGCCGGTTCAGATACGCAGTATTTT
15,TRBD2,TRBV7-6,NA,TRBJ2-7,CASSRLAGVSYEQYF,TGTGCCAGCAGCCGACTAGCGGGGGTCTCCTACGAGCAGTACTTC
14,NA,TRBV9,NA,TRBJ2-7,CASSVMGTPYEQYF,TGTGCCAGCAGCGTAATGGGGACCCCCTACGAGCAGTACTTC
14,NA,TRBV27,NA,TRBJ2-1,CASSWGGALNEQFF,TGTGCCAGCAGTTGGGGGGGGGCCCTCAATGAGCAGTTCTTC
17,TRBD2,TRBV2,NA,TRBJ2-3,CASRLAGGPELQDTQYF,TGTGCCAGCAGACTAGCGGGAGGGCCGGAGCTCCAAGATACGCAGTATTTT
15,TRBD2,TRBV5-1,NA,TRBJ2-2,CASSWTSGNTGELFF,TGCGCCAGCAGCTGGACTAGCGGGAACACCGGGGAGCTGTTTTTT
15,TRBD2,TRBV11-3,NA,TRBJ2-1,CASSSRLAGDNEQFF,TGTGCCAGCAGCTCGAGACTAGCGGGAGACAATGAGCAGTTCTTC
13,NA,TRBV7-3,medium-sized,TRBJ2-7,CASSLKVRDEQYF,TGTGCCAGCAGCTTAAAAGTGCGGGACGAGCAGTACTTC
15,NA,TRBV9,NA,TRBJ2-7,CASSSRWGETYEQYF,TGTGCCAGCAGCTCCCGTTGGGGAGAGACCTACGAGCAGTACTTC
14,TRBD2,TRBV28,NA,TRBJ2-7,CASSLLAGAHEQYF,TGTGCCAGCAGTTTACTAGCGGGAGCCCACGAGCAGTACTTC
14,TRBD2,TRBV9,NA,TRBJ2-7,CASSVGGSSYEQYF,TGTGCCAGCAGCGTAGGCGGGAGCTCCTACGAGCAGTACTTC
13,NA,TRBV11-2,NA,TRBJ2-7,CASSPVPRHEQYF,TGTGCCAGCAGCCCGGTCCCGCGGCACGAGCAGTACTTC
14,TRBD1,TRBV27,NA,TRBJ2-1,CASSFSPGTGKTFF,TGTGCCAGCAGTTTTTCTCCCGGGACAGGGAAAACTTTCTTC
15,NA,TRBV25-1,NA,TRBJ2-5,CASSEYKYREETQYF,TGTGCCAGCAGTGAATATAAGTACAGGGAAGAGACCCAGTACTTC